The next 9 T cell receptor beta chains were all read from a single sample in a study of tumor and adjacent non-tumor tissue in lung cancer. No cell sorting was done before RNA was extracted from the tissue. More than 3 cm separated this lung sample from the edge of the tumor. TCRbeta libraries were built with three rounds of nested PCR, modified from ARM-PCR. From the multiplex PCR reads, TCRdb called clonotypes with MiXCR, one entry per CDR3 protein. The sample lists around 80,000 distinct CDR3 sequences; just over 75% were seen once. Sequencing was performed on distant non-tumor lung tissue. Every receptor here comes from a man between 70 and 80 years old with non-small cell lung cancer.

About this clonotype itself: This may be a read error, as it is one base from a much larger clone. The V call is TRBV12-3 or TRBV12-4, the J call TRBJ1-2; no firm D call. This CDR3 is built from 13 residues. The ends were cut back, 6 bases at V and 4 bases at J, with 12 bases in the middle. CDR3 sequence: CASRPPEAYGYTF. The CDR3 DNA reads TGTGCCAGCAGGCCCCCAGAGGCCTATGGCTACACCTTC.

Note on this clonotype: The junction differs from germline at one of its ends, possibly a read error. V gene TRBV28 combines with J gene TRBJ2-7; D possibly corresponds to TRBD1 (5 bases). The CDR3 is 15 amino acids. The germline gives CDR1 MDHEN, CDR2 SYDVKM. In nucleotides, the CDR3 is TGTGCGAGCAGTTCGGACAAACTGCCATCCTACGAGCAGAACTTC. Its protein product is CASSSDKLPSYEQNF.

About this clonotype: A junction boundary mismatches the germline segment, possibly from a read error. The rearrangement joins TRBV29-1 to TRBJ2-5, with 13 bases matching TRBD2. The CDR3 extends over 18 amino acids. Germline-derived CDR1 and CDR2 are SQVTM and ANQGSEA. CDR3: CNVEFYWTSGGKQGTQYF. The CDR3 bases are TGCAACGTTGAATTCTATTGGACTAGCGGGGGAAAACAAGGGACCCAGTACTTC.

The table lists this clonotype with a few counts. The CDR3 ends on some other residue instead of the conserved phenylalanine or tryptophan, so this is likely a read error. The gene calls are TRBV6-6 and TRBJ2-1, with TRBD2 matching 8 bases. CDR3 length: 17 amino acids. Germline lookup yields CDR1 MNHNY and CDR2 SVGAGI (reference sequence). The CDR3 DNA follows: TGCGCCAGCAGTAACCCGGGACTAGTGGGAGGCGTAGGTGAGCAGTTCATC. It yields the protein CASSNPGLVGGVGEQFI.

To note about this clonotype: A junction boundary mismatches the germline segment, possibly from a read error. CDR3 sequence (DNA): TGTGCCAGCACCCCTCGGGAAGTAAGCACAGATACGCACCATTTT. Its protein is CASTPREVSTDTHHF. This chain links TRBV11-3 with TRBJ2-3, with D possibly matching TRBD2 (5 bases). The CDR3 sequence is 15 residues long. The germline V gene has CDR1 SGHNT and CDR2 YENEEA.

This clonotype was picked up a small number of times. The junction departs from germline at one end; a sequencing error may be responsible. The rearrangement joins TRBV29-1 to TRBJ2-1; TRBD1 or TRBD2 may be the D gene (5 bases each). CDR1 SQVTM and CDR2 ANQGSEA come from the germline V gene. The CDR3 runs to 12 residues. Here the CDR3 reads CRVERHGTEQFF. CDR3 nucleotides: TGCAGAGTTGAAAGACATGGGACTGAGCAGTTCTTC.

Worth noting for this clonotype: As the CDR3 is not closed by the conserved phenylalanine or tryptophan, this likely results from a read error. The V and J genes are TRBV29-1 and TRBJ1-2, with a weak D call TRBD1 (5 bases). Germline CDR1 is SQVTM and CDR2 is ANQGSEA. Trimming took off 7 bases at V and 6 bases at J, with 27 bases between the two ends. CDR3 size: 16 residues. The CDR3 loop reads CSDVPYQSSGEDGYTS. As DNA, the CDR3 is TGCAGCGATGTCCCCTATCAATCATCGGGGGAAGATGGCTACACCTCC.

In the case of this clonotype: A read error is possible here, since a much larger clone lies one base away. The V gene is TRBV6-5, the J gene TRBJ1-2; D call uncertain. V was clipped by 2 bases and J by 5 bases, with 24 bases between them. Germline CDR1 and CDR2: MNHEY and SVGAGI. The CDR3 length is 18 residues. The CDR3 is CASSYHTPVRDPFYGYTF. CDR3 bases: TGTGCCAGCAGTTACCATACCCCCGTCCGCGACCCTTTTTATGGCTACACCTTC.

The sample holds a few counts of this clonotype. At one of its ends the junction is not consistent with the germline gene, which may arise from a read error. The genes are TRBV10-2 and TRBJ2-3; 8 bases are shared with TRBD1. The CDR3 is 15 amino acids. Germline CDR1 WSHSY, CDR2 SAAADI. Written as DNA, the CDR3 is TGCGCTAGCAGCGATCAGGGACAGGACACAGAAACGCAGTATTTT. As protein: CASSDQGQDTETQYF.